These T cell receptor beta chains were read from a single sample in a study of blood T cell repertoires in COVID-19. Assay: immunoSEQ multiplex PCR; the TCRdb copy retains only in-frame clones and omits some. The profile shows a few hundred thousand clones, roughly 90% of them singletons. Sequenced material: peripheral blood. These receptors were taken from a man between 18 and 35 years old with COVID-19, enrolled during active disease. Each CDR3 is given with its conserved first and last residue. The order of the fields is D gene, clone size, V gene, J gene, CDR3 DNA, CDR3 protein. A D gene is named only where the DNA matches it firmly. Clone size is given for some rows only: seen once, a few or many times, or a class if the clone is expanded.

D: TRBD1
size: once
V: TRBV2
J: TRBJ2-7
DNA: TGTGCCAGTCACTCGGGACAGGCCTACGAGCAGTACTTC
CDR3: CASHSGQAYEQYF

D: NA
size: NA
V: TRBV7-9
J: TRBJ2-5
DNA: TGTGCCAGCAGCCATGGACTTAACCAAGAGACCCAGTACTTC
CDR3: CASSHGLNQETQYF

D: TRBD1
size: NA
V: TRBV2
J: TRBJ1-1
DNA: TGTGCCAGCAGTGAAGGAGGACAGGCTAACACTGAAGCTTTCTTT
CDR3: CASSEGGQANTEAFF

D: NA
size: NA
V: TRBV21-1
J: TRBJ2-2
DNA: TGTGCCAGCAGCACAGAGGTGAGGTCTGGGGAGCTGTTTTTT
CDR3: CASSTEVRSGELFF

D: NA
size: NA
V: TRBV3-1/TRBV3-2
J: TRBJ2-5
DNA: TGTGCCAGCAGCCAAGGGCTAGCCGAGGGGGAGGAGACCCAGTACTTC
CDR3: CASSQGLAEGEETQYF

D: NA
size: NA
V: TRBV5-1
J: TRBJ1-1
DNA: TGCGCCAGCAGCTTGGACAAGAACACTGAAGCTTTCTTT
CDR3: CASSLDKNTEAFF

D: TRBD2
size: NA
V: TRBV28
J: TRBJ2-7
DNA: TGTGCCAGCATTAAGGCGGGACTAGTAGGTGAGCAGTACTTC
CDR3: CASIKAGLVGEQYF

D: TRBD1
size: NA
V: TRBV18
J: TRBJ2-7
DNA: TGTGCCAGCTCGCATGGCAAAAAAGGGACAGGGGACGAGCAGTACTTC
CDR3: CASSHGKKGTGDEQYF

D: TRBD2
size: NA
V: TRBV7-9
J: TRBJ2-7
DNA: TGTGCCATCCGTGGCGGGGGGTCATACGAGCAGTACTTC
CDR3: CAIRGGGSYEQYF

D: NA
size: NA
V: TRBV6-6
J: TRBJ2-7
DNA: TGTGCCAGCAGTTACGCCAGGGGGAGGTACGAGCAGTACTTC
CDR3: CASSYARGRYEQYF

D: NA
size: NA
V: TRBV20-1
J: TRBJ2-1
DNA: TGCAGTGCTAGTCGAAGGGGGGAGGGCCTGTTGATTGAGCAGTTCTTC
CDR3: CSASRRGEGLLIEQFF

D: NA
size: NA
V: TRBV5-1
J: TRBJ2-6
DNA: TGCGCCAGCAGCTTGTCCGGCTCTGGGGCCAACGTCCTGACTTTC
CDR3: CASSLSGSGANVLTF

D: TRBD2
size: NA
V: TRBV2
J: TRBJ2-3
DNA: TGTGCCAGCAGCGTCTACGGGGGTAGCGGGAGTTCAGATACGCAGTATTTT
CDR3: CASSVYGGSGSSDTQYF

D: TRBD1
size: few
V: TRBV3-1/TRBV3-2
J: TRBJ2-7
DNA: TGTGCCAGCAGCCAGGAAGGGACAGACTACGAGCAGTACTTC
CDR3: CASSQEGTDYEQYF

D: NA
size: NA
V: TRBV18
J: TRBJ2-1
DNA: TGTGCCAGCTCACCTACAATTCTAGGTAATAGCTACAATGAGCAGTTCTTC
CDR3: CASSPTILGNSYNEQFF

D: TRBD1
size: once
V: TRBV30
J: TRBJ1-2
DNA: TGTGCCTGGGACAGGGGGCATGACTATGGCTACACCTTC
CDR3: CAWDRGHDYGYTF

D: NA
size: NA
V: TRBV20-1
J: TRBJ1-6
DNA: TGCAGTGCCGGGGGGGAGTCACCCCTCCACTTT
CDR3: CSAGGESPLHF

D: NA
size: NA
V: TRBV19
J: TRBJ2-7
DNA: TGTGCCAGTAGTAGCAGGGGCGGTGACGAGCAGTACTTC
CDR3: CASSSRGGDEQYF

D: NA
size: NA
V: TRBV5-6
J: TRBJ2-5
DNA: TGTGCCAGCAGCTTGATTACAGGGTACCAAGAGACCCAGTACTTC
CDR3: CASSLITGYQETQYF

D: TRBD2
size: NA
V: TRBV7-2
J: TRBJ2-7
DNA: TGTGCCAGCAGCTTAGACCGGACTAGCGGGAGCAGGGTCTACGAGCAGTACTTC
CDR3: CASSLDRTSGSRVYEQYF

D: TRBD2
size: NA
V: TRBV28
J: TRBJ2-3
DNA: TGTGCCAGCAGTATTCGGACTAGCGGGGCCGCGGGAGCGCAGTATTTT
CDR3: CASSIRTSGAAGAQYF

D: TRBD2
size: NA
V: TRBV7-9
J: TRBJ2-3
DNA: TGTGCCAGCAGCCGATCGATAGCGGGGGGACGCACAGATACGCAGTATTTT
CDR3: CASSRSIAGGRTDTQYF

D: NA
size: NA
V: TRBV10-2
J: TRBJ2-7
DNA: TGCGCCAGCGAGGGGGATGCGGGTCACTCCTACGAGCAGTACTTC
CDR3: CASEGDAGHSYEQYF

D: NA
size: once
V: TRBV4-1
J: TRBJ1-1
DNA: TGCGCCAGCAGCCTAGGTTTGGGCCGGGGGGGATCCGAAGCTTTCTTT
CDR3: CASSLGLGRGGSEAFF

D: NA
size: NA
V: TRBV4-1
J: TRBJ2-1
DNA: TGCGCCAGCAGCCAACTCCCCAGCGATGAGCAGTTCTTC
CDR3: CASSQLPSDEQFF

D: TRBD2
size: NA
V: TRBV25-1
J: TRBJ2-5
DNA: TGTGCCAGCAGTCCCGGGACTAGCGGGTCTCAAGAGACCCAGTACTTC
CDR3: CASSPGTSGSQETQYF

D: TRBD1
size: NA
V: TRBV7-9
J: TRBJ1-1
DNA: TGTGCCAGCAGCCCTAGACAGGGTGGCACTGAAGCTTTCTTT
CDR3: CASSPRQGGTEAFF

D: NA
size: NA
V: TRBV5-6
J: TRBJ2-1
DNA: TGTGCCAGCAGCATGGGGGGAGGAGCGAAATGGTTCTTC
CDR3: CASSMGGGAKWFF

D: TRBD2
size: NA
V: TRBV24-1
J: TRBJ2-1
DNA: TGTGCCACCAGTGAGCTTAGCGGGAGCAATGAGCAGTTCTTC
CDR3: CATSELSGSNEQFF

D: NA
size: NA
V: TRBV11-2
J: TRBJ2-2
DNA: TGTGCCAGCAGACCACCCGGGAGGGGGCTCGACACCGGGGAGCTGTTTTTT
CDR3: CASRPPGRGLDTGELFF

D: TRBD1
size: once
V: TRBV29-1
J: TRBJ2-3
DNA: TGCAGCGTTGGGGACAGGGATGATACGCAGTATTTT
CDR3: CSVGDRDDTQYF

D: NA
size: NA
V: TRBV2
J: TRBJ2-4
DNA: TGTGCCAGCAGGCGGACTCAGGGGGGCAAAAACATTCAGTACTTC
CDR3: CASRRTQGGKNIQYF

D: NA
size: NA
V: TRBV10-3
J: TRBJ1-1
DNA: TGTGCCATCAGTGCGACGGAGAAGAACACTGAAGCTTTCTTT
CDR3: CAISATEKNTEAFF

D: TRBD1
size: NA
V: TRBV27
J: TRBJ2-7
DNA: TGTGCCAGCAGTTCCGGACAGGGCACCTACGAGCAGTACTTC
CDR3: CASSSGQGTYEQYF

D: TRBD1
size: few
V: TRBV5-5
J: TRBJ1-4
DNA: TGTGCCAGCAGCCCCCGGGACAGGGGGCAGCCTAATGAAAAACTGTTTTTT
CDR3: CASSPRDRGQPNEKLFF

D: NA
size: NA
V: TRBV21-1
J: TRBJ2-7
DNA: TGTGCCAGCAACGCCTCAGACAGGTTTTCCTACGAGCAGTACTTC
CDR3: CASNASDRFSYEQYF

D: TRBD1
size: NA
V: TRBV15
J: TRBJ2-5
DNA: TGTGCCACCAGCAGAGATCGAGTCAGGGGGGAGACCCAGTACTTC
CDR3: CATSRDRVRGETQYF

D: NA
size: once
V: TRBV6-4
J: TRBJ2-2
DNA: TGTGCCAGCAGAGTAGGCTCGGGGACAAGCGGGGAGCTGTTTTTT
CDR3: CASRVGSGTSGELFF

D: TRBD2
size: NA
V: TRBV6-5
J: TRBJ2-3
DNA: TGTGCCAGCAAGAAGACTAGCGGCTACACAGATACGCAGTATTTT
CDR3: CASKKTSGYTDTQYF

D: TRBD2
size: once
V: TRBV27
J: TRBJ2-2
DNA: TGTGCCAGCAGTCTGTGGGAGGGCGACACCGGGGAGCTGTTTTTT
CDR3: CASSLWEGDTGELFF

D: TRBD2
size: NA
V: TRBV19
J: TRBJ2-1
DNA: TGTGCCAGTAATCCACTAGCGGGAGTAAATGAGCAGTTCTTC
CDR3: CASNPLAGVNEQFF

D: NA
size: NA
V: TRBV12-3/TRBV12-4
J: TRBJ2-1
DNA: TGTGCCAGCAGATCTTCCTACAATGAGCAGTTCTTC
CDR3: CASRSSYNEQFF